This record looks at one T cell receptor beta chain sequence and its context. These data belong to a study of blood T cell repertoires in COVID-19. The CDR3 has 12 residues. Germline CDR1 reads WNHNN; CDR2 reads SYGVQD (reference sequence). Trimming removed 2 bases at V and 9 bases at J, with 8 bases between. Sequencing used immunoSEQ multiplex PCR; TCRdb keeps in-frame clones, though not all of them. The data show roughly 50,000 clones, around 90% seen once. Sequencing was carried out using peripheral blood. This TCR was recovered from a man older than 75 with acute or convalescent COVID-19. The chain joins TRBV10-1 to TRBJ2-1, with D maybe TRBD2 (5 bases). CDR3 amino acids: CASSEGRGEQFF. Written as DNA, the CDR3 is TGCGCCAGCAGTGAGGGACGGGGTGAGCAGTTCTTC.